The clone carrying this T cell receptor (beta chain) was detected many times. As yet, its antigen is unknown. Separate cDNA molecules each had unique molecular identifiers attached to them. TCRdb redid the calling of the 5' RACE reads with MiXCR, one entry per CDR3 protein. This sample yields more than 40,000 distinct CDR3 sequences, of which about 4% are seen a single time; approximately 3% belongs to the top ten. This specimen belongs to a study of early T cells in non-severe SARS-CoV-2 infection. On the study more broadly: Chains were not paired, and sequencing was done on bulk RNA from unsorted whole blood.

Study-wide results and caveats: The matching step, a VDJdb search, favored anti-spike CD8 responses and missed private and CD4 specificities.

Sequencing used whole blood. The clonotype originates from an adult who was a healthcare worker with PCR-confirmed SARS-CoV-2 infection or an uninfected control (not recorded which).

DNA of the CDR3: TGTGCCAGCAGTTACAACCGGGACAGGGGGACTGAAGCTTTCTTT. It codes for CASSYNRDRGTEAFF. This chain uses TRBV6-5 with TRBJ1-1; 11 bases map to TRBD1. Germline V gene sequence: CDR1 MNHEY, CDR2 SVGAGI. The CDR3 contains 15 residues. V gave up 2 bases and J gave up 5 bases; unmatched junction bases: 4.